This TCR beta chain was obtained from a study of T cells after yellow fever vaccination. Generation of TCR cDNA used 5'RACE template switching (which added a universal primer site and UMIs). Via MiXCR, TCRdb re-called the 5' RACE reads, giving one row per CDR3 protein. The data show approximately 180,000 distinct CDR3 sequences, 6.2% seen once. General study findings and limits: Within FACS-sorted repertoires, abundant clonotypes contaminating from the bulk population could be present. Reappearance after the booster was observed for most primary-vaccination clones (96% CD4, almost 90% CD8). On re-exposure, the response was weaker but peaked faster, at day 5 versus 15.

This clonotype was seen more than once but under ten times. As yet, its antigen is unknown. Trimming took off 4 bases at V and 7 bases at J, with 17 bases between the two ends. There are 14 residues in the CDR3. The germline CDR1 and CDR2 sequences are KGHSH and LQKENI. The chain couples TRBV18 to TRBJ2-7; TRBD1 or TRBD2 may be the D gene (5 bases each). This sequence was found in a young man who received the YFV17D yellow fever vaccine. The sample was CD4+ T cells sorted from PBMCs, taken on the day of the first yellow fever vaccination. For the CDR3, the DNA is TGTGCCAGCTCACTAAGCTACCGGGACGAAGAGCAGTACGTC. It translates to CASSLSYRDEEQYV.